The rows below give T cell receptor beta chains drawn from one sample of a study of T-cell memory formation after mild COVID-19. One entry per CDR3 protein results from TCRdb running MiXCR on the 5' RACE reads. The sample lists about 430,000 distinct CDR3 sequences, 24% seen once, with roughly 8.9% in the top ten. Specimen: PBMCs or a T cell subset sorted from them (not recorded which). These receptors came from an adult woman who had mild COVID-19 (a few samples of this study predate the infection). Cell type and time point are not known. Each CDR3 is given with its conserved first and last residue. The order of the fields is CDR3 protein, CDR3 DNA, D gene, J gene, V gene, clone size. D genes are given only for firm matches. Some rows mark clone size as missing; the rest say once, few, many or name a class of expanded clone.

CASSKPGVGRKYF,TGTGCCAGCAGCAAACCGGGGGTCGGGAGAAAGTACTTC,.,TRBJ2-4,TRBV7-9,.
CASSQVLAGGDTGELFF,TGTGCCAGCAGCCAAGTATTGGCAGGGGGCGACACCGGGGAGCTGTTTTTT,TRBD1,TRBJ2-2,TRBV14,few
CSAIPAGGPSTDTQYF,TGCAGTGCTATCCCAGCGGGAGGGCCTAGCACAGATACGCAGTATTTT,TRBD2,TRBJ2-3,TRBV20-1,.
CASSRNSNQPQHF,TGTGCCAGCAGTCGTAATAGCAATCAGCCCCAGCATTTT,.,TRBJ1-5,TRBV12-3/TRBV12-4,.
CASSQVVINYGYTF,TGCGCCAGCAGCCAAGTTGTCATTAACTATGGCTACACCTTC,.,TRBJ1-2,TRBV4-1,.
CASSSGPSSGYTF,TGTGCCAGCAGCTCAGGGCCTTCGAGTGGCTACACCTTC,.,TRBJ1-2,TRBV27,.
CASSEYFWTGDTEAFF,TGTGCCAGCAGTGAATATTTCTGGACAGGGGACACTGAAGCTTTCTTT,TRBD1,TRBJ1-1,TRBV25-1,few
CASSPPGSGSSYEQYF,TGTGCCAGCAGCCCCCCCGGGAGCGGGAGTTCCTACGAGCAGTACTTC,TRBD2,TRBJ2-7,TRBV7-9,few
CSVARGGNTEAFF,TGCAGCGTTGCTCGGGGGGGAAACACTGAAGCTTTCTTT,.,TRBJ1-1,TRBV29-1,few
CASSPQAGVHEQYF,TGTGCCAGCTCACCACAGGCAGGGGTCCACGAGCAGTACTTC,.,TRBJ2-7,TRBV18,.
CASSYGPPPGLAGTDTQYF,TGTGCCAGCAGCTATGGTCCTCCCCCTGGACTAGCGGGCACAGATACGCAGTATTTT,TRBD2,TRBJ2-3,TRBV6-5,once
CASSLQGGGGYTF,TGTGCCAGCAGTTTACAGGGAGGCGGTGGCTACACCTTC,.,TRBJ1-2,TRBV12-3/TRBV12-4,few
CASSRPRGGLAGGPSYNEQFF,TGTGCCAGCAGCCGACCCAGGGGAGGACTAGCGGGGGGGCCCTCCTACAATGAGCAGTTCTTC,TRBD2,TRBJ2-1,TRBV7-2,.
CASSLATGATYEQYF,TGCGCCAGCAGCTTGGCGACAGGGGCTACCTACGAGCAGTACTTC,TRBD1,TRBJ2-7,TRBV5-1,.
CASSQDPQVFAHEQFF,TGCGCCAGCAGCCAAGATCCGCAGGTGTTTGCCCATGAGCAGTTCTTC,.,TRBJ2-1,TRBV4-1,.
CSARPLTSGHLSEQYF,TGCAGTGCTAGACCGCTGACTAGCGGGCATCTCAGCGAGCAGTACTTC,TRBD2,TRBJ2-7,TRBV20-1,few
CASSLGGYSTDTQYF,TGTGCCAGCAGCTTAGGAGGCTATAGCACAGATACGCAGTATTTT,.,TRBJ2-3,TRBV7-9,few
CASSRQGVYNEQFF,TGTGCCAGCAGTAGACAGGGGGTCTACAATGAGCAGTTCTTC,TRBD1,TRBJ2-1,TRBV27,.
CASSRRGTSGGYNEQFF,TGTGCCAGCTCACGCCGAGGGACTAGCGGGGGATACAATGAGCAGTTCTTC,TRBD2,TRBJ2-1,TRBV18,.
CASSPGQGTSTNEKLFF,TGTGCCAGCAGCCCCGGACAGGGGACTTCAACTAATGAAAAACTGTTTTTT,TRBD1,TRBJ1-4,TRBV11-3,few
CASTRGSLADTQYF,TGTGCCAGCACCCGGGGGTCCCTGGCAGATACGCAGTATTTT,.,TRBJ2-3,TRBV12-3/TRBV12-4,few
CASSLGPTGYTEAFF,TGTGCCAGCAGCTTAGGGCCGACAGGGTATACTGAAGCTTTCTTT,TRBD1,TRBJ1-1,TRBV7-3,.
CASQGTGGVTEAFF,TGTGCCAGCCAAGGGACAGGGGGGGTCACTGAAGCTTTCTTT,TRBD1,TRBJ1-1,TRBV7-9,.
CASKGVSGGYNEQFF,TGTGCCAGCAAAGGGGTTAGCGGGGGATACAATGAGCAGTTCTTC,TRBD2,TRBJ2-1,TRBV12-3/TRBV12-4,.
CASSQPAGSSYEQYF,TGCGCCAGTAGCCAACCGGCGGGGTCCTCCTACGAGCAGTACTTC,.,TRBJ2-7,TRBV5-1,few
CASGLVGLGRVYTGELFF,TGTGCTAGTGGTTTGGTTGGTCTGGGACGGGTTTACACCGGGGAGCTGTTTTTT,.,TRBJ2-2,TRBV12-5,few
CASSLVYGGYTF,TGCGCCAGCAGCTTGGTGTACGGTGGCTACACCTTC,.,TRBJ1-2,TRBV5-1,.
CASSFRRRASTDTQYF,TGTGCCAGCAGCTTTAGGCGGCGAGCGAGCACAGATACGCAGTATTTT,.,TRBJ2-3,TRBV7-8,.
CASSSGPEYQPQHF,TGTGCCAGCAGCTCGGGCCCGGAATATCAGCCCCAGCATTTT,.,TRBJ1-5,TRBV7-9,.
CASSRTRRAYNEEFF,TGTGCCAGCAGTCGGACTAGAAGGGCGTACAATGAGGAGTTCTTC,TRBD2,TRBJ2-1,TRBV6-6,.
CAWRGGRGNFF,TGTGCCTGGAGAGGCGGGAGGGGTAATTTCTTC,TRBD2,TRBJ2-1,TRBV30,.
CASRFRDGMTYEQYF,TGTGCCAGCAGGTTCCGGGACGGGATGACCTACGAGCAGTACTTC,.,TRBJ2-7,TRBV6-6,.
CASSPQVTYEQYF,TGTGCCAGCAGTCCTCAGGTTACCTACGAGCAGTACTTC,.,TRBJ2-7,TRBV12-3/TRBV12-4,.
CSVDWGVGYTF,TGCAGCGTTGACTGGGGGGTCGGCTACACCTTC,.,TRBJ1-2,TRBV29-1,.
CASSQATGADYGYTF,TGCGCCAGCAGCCAAGCGACAGGGGCGGACTATGGCTACACCTTC,TRBD1,TRBJ1-2,TRBV4-1,few
CASRLIIGTNEQFF,TGTGCCAGCAGACTCATCATAGGGACCAATGAGCAGTTCTTC,.,TRBJ2-1,TRBV27,few
CASSWGDSSYEQYF,TGCGCCAGCAGCTGGGGGGACAGCTCCTACGAGCAGTACTTC,.,TRBJ2-7,TRBV5-1,few
CASSLETGGSYGYTF,TGTGCCAGCAGTTTAGAGACAGGGGGGAGCTATGGCTACACCTTC,TRBD1,TRBJ1-2,TRBV12-3/TRBV12-4,few
CASGAQYEQYF,TGTGCCAGCGGCGCCCAGTACGAGCAGTACTTC,.,TRBJ2-7,TRBV11-3,few
CASSSEGYGYTF,TGTGCCAGCAGCTCCGAGGGCTATGGCTACACCTTC,.,TRBJ1-2,TRBV7-8,.
CASSPTSGMAEQFF,TGTGCCAGCAGCCCGACTAGCGGGATGGCTGAGCAGTTCTTC,TRBD2,TRBJ2-1,TRBV4-2,many